This TCR beta chain was sequenced during a study of cytomegalovirus exposure and HLA in healthy donors. Study background: The 100 to 150 validation repertoires and the approximately 630 first-cohort repertoires shared a platform, a later analysis reported. Study-wide results and limits: Per published reports, the classifier diagnosed cytomegalovirus status with high specificity and sensitivity.

Notes on this clone: Its antigen is as yet unknown.

Here immunoSEQ multiplex PCR was the method, and the copy in TCRdb shows in-frame clones only, minus some. The sample consists of about 150,000 clones, around 90% of them appearing once. The CDR3 extends over 16 amino acids. Germline V lookup: CDR1 MDHEN, CDR2 SYDVKM. J was trimmed by 5 bases and V by 4 bases; bases with no gene match: 10. V and J are TRBV28 and TRBJ1-5, with TRBD1 matching 8 bases. The sample taken for sequencing was PBMCs. This TCR was recovered from a man aged 18-30 years in good health and CMV-seropositive. The CDR3 DNA sequence: TGTGCCAGCAGTTCCCGCTCGAACAGGGGGGATCAGCCCCAGCATTTT. Translating it yields CASSSRSNRGDQPQHF.